This TCR beta chain was identified during a study of T cells in Graves' hyperthyroidism and ophthalmopathy. On the basis of clinical symptoms, serum thyroxine and TRAb, thyroid ultrasound and orbital computed tomography, diagnoses were made. Whole-study results and caveats: Within blood appeared most thyroid clonotypes that had expanded above 0.001.

Germline V CDR1 and CDR2: SGHRS, YFSETQ. Trimming at V came to 6 bases and at J to 4 bases, leaving 6 bases not matched to a gene. The CDR3 is 14 residues long. This clonotype was seen at least ten times. The antigen is not known. Amplification targeted TCR beta CDR3 regions from RNA transcripts. Primed by the HTBI set, a first-round RT-PCR was run on the TCR CDR3. TCRdb reanalysed the multiplex PCR reads using MiXCR and keeps one entry per CDR3 protein. The sample shows a few hundred thousand distinct CDR3 sequences, about 15% of them seen only once. The chain carries TRBV5-1 and TRBJ2-3; TRBD1 aligns across 9 bases. Sequencing was done on a sample of blood. The receptor was derived from a woman between 35 and 50 years old with Graves' hyperthyroidism that later progressed to Graves' ophthalmopathy. For the CDR3, the DNA is TGCGCCAGCAAGGACAGGGGTTTCGCAGATACGCAGTATTTT. This sequence encodes CASKDRGFADTQYF. Variable domain in full (rest from reference TRBV5-1 and TRBJ2-3): KAGVTQTPRYLIKTRGQQVTLSCSPISGHRSVSWYQQTPGQGLQFLFEYFSETQRNKGNFPGRFSGRQFSNSRSEMNVSTLELGDSALYLCASKDRGFADTQYFGPGTRLTVL.